A selection of T cell receptor beta chains follows, all from one sample in a study of response to subunit inactivated influenza vaccine. TCRdb re-called the RT-PCR reads through MiXCR, storing one row per CDR3 protein. In the table there are 400,000 to 550,000 distinct CDR3 sequences, about 25% of which are singletons. Specimen: CD4+ T cells sorted from PBMCs, collected roughly 5 days after vaccination. Receptor source: a man aged 50 or older who received an inactivated influenza vaccine. Each CDR3 is given without its conserved first and last residue. Each record gives: CDR3 protein, V gene.

CDR3aa: ASSPRDPKRWNEQY
v_gene: TRBV7-9

CDR3aa: ASSGKTSGGSLWYNEQF
v_gene: TRBV4-2

CDR3aa: SGGGENIQY
v_gene: TRBV29-1

CDR3aa: SARVGLAATTDTQY
v_gene: TRBV20-1

CDR3aa: ASTRNRNTGELF
v_gene: TRBV2

CDR3aa: ATCPGQVVSDTQY
v_gene: TRBV24-1

CDR3aa: ASRRDYTYNEQF
v_gene: TRBV10-2

CDR3aa: ASSDTGNTGELF
v_gene: TRBV5-1

CDR3aa: ASSQGLAGGNQPQH
v_gene: TRBV4-2

CDR3aa: ASSFRPNYNSPLH
v_gene: TRBV7-2

CDR3aa: ASSSSVNQETQY
v_gene: TRBV6-5

CDR3aa: ASSERTGWNQPQH
v_gene: TRBV2

CDR3aa: SARVTGRQPQH
v_gene: TRBV20-1

CDR3aa: ASSLQGPSSEAF
v_gene: TRBV7-2

CDR3aa: ASSEGQPRSPLH
v_gene: TRBV7-6

CDR3aa: ASRGTSGGADEQF
v_gene: TRBV6-4

CDR3aa: ASSFGDRQETQY
v_gene: TRBV5-5

CDR3aa: ASSQVKIVGGYNSPLH
v_gene: TRBV4-3

CDR3aa: ATGLAGGSETQY
v_gene: TRBV15

CDR3aa: ASSLLGASYEQY
v_gene: TRBV7-2

CDR3aa: ASSQDRLAGVRSLGDTQY
v_gene: TRBV4-2

CDR3aa: SVKSRPGGVNTEAF
v_gene: TRBV29-1

CDR3aa: ASSSSDSRGDTQY
v_gene: TRBV7-3

CDR3aa: ASRGQGGSYNEQF
v_gene: TRBV28

CDR3aa: ASSQETGSSGANVLT
v_gene: TRBV4-3

CDR3aa: ASSRQASAKNIQY
v_gene: TRBV19

CDR3aa: ASSAPREAVYNEQF
v_gene: TRBV9

CDR3aa: ASSIPPYNEQF
v_gene: TRBV19

CDR3aa: SARVFEGNYNEQF
v_gene: TRBV20-1

CDR3aa: ASSPGRSNTEAF
v_gene: TRBV18

CDR3aa: ASSQAGGIVTQY
v_gene: TRBV7-2

CDR3aa: ASSVGREGRGDTQY
v_gene: TRBV9

CDR3aa: ASRIPETSGYNEQF
v_gene: TRBV12-3/TRBV12-4

CDR3aa: AISEAGELHYGYT
v_gene: TRBV10-3

CDR3aa: ASSLMGSSYNEQF
v_gene: TRBV7-2

CDR3aa: ASSQDRLRGQF
v_gene: TRBV4-3

CDR3aa: SARDPDRGNTEAF
v_gene: TRBV20-1

CDR3aa: ASRQEAGRTGELF
v_gene: TRBV5-1

CDR3aa: ASSVTYEQY
v_gene: TRBV5-5

CDR3aa: ASSFWQGGAGELF
v_gene: TRBV12-3/TRBV12-4

CDR3aa: ASSAPSMTGSYEQY
v_gene: TRBV25-1

CDR3aa: ASSFQVGRNTIY
v_gene: TRBV12-3/TRBV12-4

CDR3aa: SVISGTGGYEQY
v_gene: TRBV29-1

CDR3aa: SAEGLHGELF
v_gene: TRBV29-1

CDR3aa: SAPPPGQETQY
v_gene: TRBV20-1

CDR3aa: ASTPWGATHEQY
v_gene: TRBV6-2/TRBV6-3

CDR3aa: SANPPFTQETQY
v_gene: TRBV20-1

CDR3aa: SLWLAGVDTQY
v_gene: TRBV29-1

CDR3aa: ASSVGGGFYNEQF
v_gene: TRBV5-1

CDR3aa: SVERVSGNTIY
v_gene: TRBV29-1

CDR3aa: SARSRDRGDEQF
v_gene: TRBV20-1

CDR3aa: ASSLYPPGGAGANVLT
v_gene: TRBV27

CDR3aa: ASSLVGAGTDEAF
v_gene: TRBV7-9

CDR3aa: ASSVRNTGELF
v_gene: TRBV2

CDR3aa: SARQGAVSSYEQY
v_gene: TRBV20-1